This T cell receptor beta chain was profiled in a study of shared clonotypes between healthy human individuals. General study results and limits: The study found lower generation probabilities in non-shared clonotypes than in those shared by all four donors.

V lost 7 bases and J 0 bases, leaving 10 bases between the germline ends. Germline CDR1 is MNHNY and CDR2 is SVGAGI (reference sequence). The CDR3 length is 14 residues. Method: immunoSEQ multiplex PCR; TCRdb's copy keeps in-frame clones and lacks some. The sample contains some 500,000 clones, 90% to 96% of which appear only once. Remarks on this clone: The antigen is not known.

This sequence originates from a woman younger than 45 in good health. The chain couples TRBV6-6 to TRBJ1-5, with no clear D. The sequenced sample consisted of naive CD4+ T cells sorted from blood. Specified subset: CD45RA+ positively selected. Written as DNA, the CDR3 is TGTGCCAGCATGAGCAAAGATAGCAATCAGCCCCAGCATTTT. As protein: CASMSKDSNQPQHF.